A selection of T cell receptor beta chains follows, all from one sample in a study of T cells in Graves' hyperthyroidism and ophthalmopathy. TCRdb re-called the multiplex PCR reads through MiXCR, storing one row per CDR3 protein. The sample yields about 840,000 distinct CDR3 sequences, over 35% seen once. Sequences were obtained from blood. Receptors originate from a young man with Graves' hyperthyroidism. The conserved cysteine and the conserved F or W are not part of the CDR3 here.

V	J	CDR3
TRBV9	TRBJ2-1	ASSALTGNGYNEQF
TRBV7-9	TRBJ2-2	ASSSGFSNTGELF
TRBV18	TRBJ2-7	ASSPTGGPFEQY
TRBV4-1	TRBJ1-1	ASSQGEGVGTEAF
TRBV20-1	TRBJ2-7	SARTSGSSGYEQY
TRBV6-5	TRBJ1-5	ASRKGGHQPQH
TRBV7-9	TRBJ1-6	ASELLSGTDSPLH
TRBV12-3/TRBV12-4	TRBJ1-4	ASSWGRPEKLF
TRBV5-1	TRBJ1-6	ASSLDRGHSSYNSPLH
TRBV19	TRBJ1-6	ASSIGDSYNSPLH
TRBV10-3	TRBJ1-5	ATGLVGVNQPQH
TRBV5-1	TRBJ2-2	ASSVGTGGGELF
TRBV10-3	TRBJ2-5	AIMKDIGETQY
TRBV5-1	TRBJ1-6	ASSSEYRGPNSPLH
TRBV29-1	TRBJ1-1	SGWDTEAF
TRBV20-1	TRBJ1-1	SARTSPETEAF
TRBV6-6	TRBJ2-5	ASSLNSWKTQY
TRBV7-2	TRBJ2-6	ASSLRVAGPSGANVLT
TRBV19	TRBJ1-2	ASSTIGEFNYGYT
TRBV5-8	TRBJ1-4	ASSSLPGVNEKLF
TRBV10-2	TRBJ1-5	ASSSRDRGLQPQH
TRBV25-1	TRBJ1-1	ASKRTGVAF
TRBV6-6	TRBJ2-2	ASEGASTGELF
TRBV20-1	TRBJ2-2	SAWTGRTGELF
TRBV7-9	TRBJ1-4	ASSAAGSVGEKLF
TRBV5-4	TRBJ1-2	ASSLGTGIGGYT
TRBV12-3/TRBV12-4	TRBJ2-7	ASTTGTSGSSREQY
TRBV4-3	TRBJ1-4	ASSQVIGGGKLF
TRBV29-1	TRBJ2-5	SLGLAAETQY
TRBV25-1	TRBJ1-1	ATQDTEAF
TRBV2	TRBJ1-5	ASSLKQVSNQPQH
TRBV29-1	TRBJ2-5	SAARGIGQETQY
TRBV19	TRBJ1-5	ASGQGRVDDYQPQH
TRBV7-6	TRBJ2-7	ASSRQVDYEQY